The clone carrying this T cell receptor beta chain was picked up one time. The antigen is unknown. The data originate from a study of T cell responses to AZD1222 COVID-19 vaccine. Study conclusions and caveats: Spike-specific TCR breadth and depth both grew after two AZD1222 doses. Clonal diversity was possibly underestimated; the donors were predominantly white British and more often female.

Method: immunoSEQ multiplex PCR; TCRdb's copy keeps in-frame clones and lacks some. The table shows under 150,000 clones, with 80% to 90% occurring only once. The ends were cut back, 4 bases at V and 1 base at J, with 16 bases in the middle. Germline loops: CDR1 MNHEY, CDR2 SVGEGT. The CDR3 length is 16 residues. The sequence derives from an adult in good health. The sample consisted of peripheral blood, taken on day 0 of MenACWY control vaccination. The genes are TRBV6-2 or TRBV6-3 and TRBJ1-1; possible D gene TRBD1, 5 bases. The DNA for the CDR3 is TGTGCCAGCAGTTCCCCCCCTCAGGGCCAGAACACTGAAGCTTTCTTT. Protein product: CASSSPPQGQNTEAFF.